The 20 T cell receptor beta chains reported below all come from one sample, sequenced in a study of blood T cell repertoires in COVID-19 (dated by TCRdb to 2020 to 2022). The library was prepared using the immunoSEQ multiplex PCR assay. TCRdb stores this immuneACCESS table with in-frame sequences only. Part of the clones is absent; in the studies checked, under half of the shortfall reflects unresolved V genes, and no reason is known for the rest. Counted in this sample were fewer than 250,000 clones; more than 75% of them appeared once. The ten largest clonotypes hold around 3% of the sample. Sequenced input: peripheral blood. All receptors derive from a man aged 55 to 70 with acute or convalescent COVID-19.

The chain recombines TRBV5-7 with TRBJ2-7; 8 nucleotides match TRBD1. TRBV5-7 is an ORF for which the function is uncertain. This CDR3 has 15 residues. V gave up 4 bases and J gave up 4 bases; unmatched junction bases: 10. The CDR3 sequence: CASSLLGQGVYEQYF. The CDR3 coding sequence is TGTGCCAGCAGCCTATTAGGACAGGGTGTGTACGAGCAGTACTTC.

For the CDR3, the DNA is TGTGCCAGCAGCCAGACAGGCAACGGGGGCTACACCTTC. Its translation: CASSQTGNGGYTF. This chain links TRBV7-3 with TRBJ1-2; perhaps TRBD1 as D (6 bases). The CDR3 length is 13 residues. Trimming left V 5 bases short and J 8 bases short, with 15 bases between. Germline lookup yields CDR1 SGHTA and CDR2 FQGTGA. Supplemented by reference TRBV7-3 and TRBJ1-2, the full variable domain reads GAGVSQTPSNKVTEKGKYVELRCDPISGHTALYWYRQSLGQGPEFLIYFQGTGAADDSGLPNDRFFAVRPEGSVSTLKIQRTERGDSAVYLCASSQTGNGGYTFGSGTRLTVV.

The chain has TRBV27 and TRBJ1-5; the D gene is possibly TRBD1 (5 bases). This CDR3 spans 14 amino acids. V was pared by 5 bases and J by 4 bases, with 12 bases between. Germline assignment: CDR1 MNHEY and CDR2 SMNVEV (reference sequence). This CDR3 is CASSLMAGNQPQHF. The CDR3 DNA reads TGTGCCAGCAGTCTCATGGCAGGGAATCAGCCCCAGCATTTT.

The chain combines TRBV18 with TRBJ2-7; a possible D gene is TRBD2 (5 bases). The CDR3 has 14 amino acids. The ends were cut back, 2 bases at V and 0 bases at J, with 8 bases in the middle. Germline V CDR1 and CDR2: KGHSH, LQKENI. The CDR3 DNA reads TGTGCCAGCTCACCAGCGGCGGGCTCCTACGAGCAGTACTTC. Amino acid sequence: CASSPAAGSYEQYF.

The chain is built from TRBV4-3 and TRBJ1-2; TRBD1 is a possible D gene (6 bases). Trimming removed 4 bases from V and 4 bases from J, with 16 bases in between. Germline loops: CDR1 LGHNA, CDR2 YSLEER. CDR3 length: 15 residues. The CDR3 sequence: CASSPIFQGRYGYTF. The CDR3, as DNA: TGCGCCAGCAGCCCAATATTCCAGGGGCGCTATGGCTACACCTTC.

This chain uses TRBV2 with TRBJ1-5, with 7 bases matching TRBD1. V was clipped by 3 bases and J by 6 bases; unmatched bases: 5. The CDR3 spans 14 residues. The germline V gene has CDR1 SNHLY and CDR2 FYNNEI. The CDR3 loop reads CASSEHRGPQPQHF. For the CDR3, the DNA is TGTGCCAGCAGTGAGCACAGGGGACCTCAGCCCCAGCATTTT.

The chain is built from TRBV10-2 and TRBJ2-2, with D possibly being TRBD2 (7 bases). Trimming cost V 6 bases and J 7 bases, with 15 bases left between them. The CDR3 runs 14 residues. The germline V gene has CDR1 WSHSY and CDR2 SAAADI. The CDR3 sequence: CASRAGAGVGELFF. CDR3 DNA: TGCGCCAGCAGGGCGGGGGCAGGGGTCGGGGAGCTGTTTTTT.

The CDR3 sequence: CASSTQGGRTETQYF. In DNA, the CDR3 is TGTGCCAGCAGCACCCAGGGTGGTAGGACAGAGACCCAGTACTTC. The V gene is TRBV28, the J gene TRBJ2-5, with TRBD1 as a possible D gene (5 bases). The CDR3 covers 15 residues. Germline-derived CDR1 and CDR2 are MDHEN and SYDVKM. Between the trimmed V and J ends, which lost 6 bases and 4 bases, there was a span of 18 bases.

The J gene is TRBJ2-7, the V gene TRBV29-1, with 7 bases matching TRBD2. The junction had 10 bases not matched to a gene; V was cut back by 6 bases and J by 5 bases. Germline-derived CDR1 and CDR2 are SQVTM and ANQGSEA. The CDR3 has 13 amino acids. CDR3 bases: TGCAGCGTACGGGGAGGGGTAAGCCACGAGCAGTACTTC. Amino acid sequence: CSVRGGVSHEQYF.

The gene calls are TRBV24-1 and TRBJ2-7, with a weak D call TRBD2 (6 bases). The CDR3 is 15 residues long. Per germline, CDR1 KGHDR and CDR2 SFDVKD. The V end lost 2 bases, the J end lost 2 bases, and 12 bases lay between the germline ends. The CDR3 here is CATSDSRDSPYEQYF. The CDR3 nucleotides read TGTGCCACCAGTGATTCCCGGGACTCGCCCTACGAGCAGTACTTC.

The chain carries TRBV30 and TRBJ1-1, with D possibly matching TRBD1 (5 bases). The germline CDR1 and CDR2 sequences are GTSNPN and SVGIG (reference sequence). The germline V and J ends were trimmed by 4 bases and 9 bases, with 12 bases remaining between them. The CDR3 is 11 residues long. The CDR3 nucleotides are TGTGCCTGGACCGCAGGGATCCAAGCTTTCTTT. Translated: CAWTAGIQAFF.

V is TRBV19 and J is TRBJ1-2; 9 bases are shared with TRBD1. This CDR3 has 15 residues. The germline gives CDR1 LNHDA, CDR2 SQIVND (reference sequence). Unmatched junction bases numbered 7, after V lost 4 bases and J lost 4 bases. The CDR3 region is CASSNRDRDSYGYTF. DNA for the CDR3: TGTGCCAGTAGTAACAGGGACAGGGATTCCTATGGCTACACCTTC.

The gene calls are TRBV7-6 and TRBJ2-7, with D possibly being TRBD1 (5 bases). Trimming took off 2 bases at V and 0 bases at J, with 8 bases between the two ends. The length of the CDR3 is 14 residues. Germline V gene lookup returns CDR1 SGHVS and CDR2 FNYEAQ. The CDR3 DNA follows: TGTGCCAGCAGCTTACGACAGAACTCCTACGAGCAGTACTTC. It encodes CASSLRQNSYEQYF. Together with reference TRBV7-6 and TRBJ2-7, the CDR3 gives the full variable domain: GAGVSQSPRYKVTKRGQDVALRCDPISGHVSLYWYRQALGQGPEFLTYFNYEAQQDKSGLPNDRFSAERPEGSISTLTIQRTEQRDSAMYRCASSLRQNSYEQYFGPGTRLTVT.

The J gene is TRBJ1-1, the V gene TRBV27; TRBD1 might be the D (6 bases). This CDR3 region has 13 residues. Trimming pared 11 bases from V and 4 bases from J, leaving 17 bases between. Germline lookup yields CDR1 MNHEY and CDR2 SMNVEV (reference sequence). The DNA for the CDR3 is TGTGCCGACCCGGGGGGCTCGGGCACTGAAGCTTTCTTT. Its protein product is CADPGGSGTEAFF.

The rearrangement links TRBV6-5 to TRBJ1-1; TRBD1 might be the D (5 bases). CDR1 is MNHEY, CDR2 SVGAGI, per germline. V shed 6 bases and J shed 0 bases, with 14 bases lying between them. The CDR3 has 15 residues. CDR3 nucleotide sequence: TGTGCCAGCAGATCGACCGACAGAGTGAACACTGAAGCTTTCTTT. As protein: CASRSTDRVNTEAFF.

The chain has TRBV5-8 and TRBJ1-5; 10 bases are a match to TRBD1. Per germline, CDR1 SGHTS and CDR2 YDEGEE. This CDR3 has 16 residues. The V and J ends lost 4 bases and 0 bases, in that order; junction bases with no gene match: 4. The CDR3: CASSPGQGISNQPQHF. CDR3 in DNA: TGTGCCAGCAGCCCGGGACAGGGGATTAGCAATCAGCCCCAGCATTTT.

The chain uses TRBV4-3 and TRBJ1-4, with TRBD1 as a possible D gene (6 bases). The V end was cut by 4 bases, the J end by 5 bases, with 11 bases between. CDR1 LGHNA and CDR2 YSLEER come from the germline V gene. This CDR3 spans 14 amino acids. CDR3 loop: CASSRWTENEKLFF. The CDR3 DNA sequence: TGCGCCAGCAGCCGCTGGACAGAAAATGAAAAACTGTTTTTT.

The CDR3 DNA reads TGTGCCAGCAGCCGGACAGTTAGTAATGAAAAACTGTTTTTT. Protein: CASSRTVSNEKLFF. This sequence joins TRBV7-2 and TRBJ1-4; tentative D call: TRBD1 (6 bases). From germline, CDR1 is SGHTA and CDR2 FQGNSA. CDR3 size: 14 residues. The V gene lost 5 bases and the J gene lost 4 bases, with 11 bases spanning the gap.

This chain uses TRBV10-3 with TRBJ1-1, with D possibly TRBD1 on 6 matching bases. V lost 4 bases and J 4 bases, leaving 13 bases between the germline ends. In germline, CDR1 is ENHRY, CDR2 SYGVKD. This CDR3 has 14 amino acids. CDR3 nucleotides: TGTGCCATCAGTGTAAAGGGAGGGGGCACTGAAGCTTTCTTT. Translated, it gives CAISVKGGGTEAFF.

The chain employs TRBV6-5 and TRBJ1-5; 11 bases agree with TRBD1. The CDR3 is 15 residues long. The V and J ends lost 6 bases and 5 bases, in that order; junction bases with no gene match: 6. The germline V gene has CDR1 MNHEY and CDR2 SVGAGI. This CDR3 is CASRRDRGGDQPQHF. The CDR3 region has the DNA TGTGCCAGCAGGCGGGACAGGGGGGGGGATCAGCCCCAGCATTTT.